The 26 T cell receptor beta chains in this list originate from one sample, sequenced in a study of shared clonotypes between healthy human individuals. Data came from immunoSEQ multiplex PCR; TCRdb stores just in-frame clones and leaves some out. The sample includes 400,000 to 600,000 clones, roughly 79% of them seen just once. Sequenced sample: PBMCs. The receptors were sampled from a middle-aged woman in good health. Some clones in this sample may be carry-over from other donors' samples.

This chain links TRBV10-3 with TRBJ2-2; TRBD2 matches 12 bases. Germline V lookup: CDR1 ENHRY, CDR2 SYGVKD. With 4 bases clipped from V and 3 bases from J, the junction kept 6 bases outside the gene matches. CDR3 size: 17 residues. The CDR3: CAISGLAGGTDTGELFF. CDR3 DNA: TGTGCCATCAGTGGTCTAGCGGGAGGGACGGACACCGGGGAGCTGTTTTTT.

The chain employs TRBV28 and TRBJ1-4; the match to TRBD1 covers 7 bases. The CDR3 extends over 17 amino acids. Germline V gene data show CDR1 as MDHEN and CDR2 as SYDVKM. V lost 5 bases, J lost 4 bases, and 13 bases stayed unmatched. As DNA, the CDR3 is TGTGCCAGCAGTCCTACCCTAGGACAGGTGAATAATGAAAAACTGTTTTTT. This translates into CASSPTLGQVNNEKLFF.

This chain joins TRBV10-3 and TRBJ2-5; possibly TRBD1 or TRBD2 for D (5 bases each). Trimming left V 0 bases short and J 2 bases short, with 13 bases between. This CDR3 contains 16 residues. CDR1 ENHRY and CDR2 SYGVKD come from the germline V gene. Here the CDR3 reads CAISESTRGGQETQYF. CDR3 sequence (DNA): TGTGCCATCAGTGAGTCGACTCGGGGCGGTCAAGAGACCCAGTACTTC.

This clone showed up just a few times. The CDR3 nucleotides read TGTGCCAGCAGTTTGAGGAGCGGGGCCTTCAATGAGCAGTTCTTC. Its translation is CASSLRSGAFNEQFF. The V gene is TRBV28, the J gene TRBJ2-1; 7 bases are a match to TRBD2. Germline V CDR1 and CDR2: MDHEN, SYDVKM. The junction had 8 bases not matched to a gene; V was cut back by 3 bases and J by 6 bases. The length of the CDR3 is 15 residues.

The table lists this clone with a count of one. This chain links TRBV7-8 with TRBJ2-3, with a tentative D call TRBD2 (6 bases). Germline loops: CDR1 SGHVS, CDR2 FQNEAQ. This CDR3 has 13 amino acids. With 1 base removed from V and 10 bases from J, the gap between germline ends came to 12 bases. The CDR3 DNA reads TGTGCCAGCAGCTTAGAATCGGAGCGGGCGCAGTATTTT. The encoded protein is CASSLESERAQYF. The full variable domain, in which reference TRBV7-8 and TRBJ2-3 provide the parts outside the CDR3, is GAGVSQSPRYKVAKRGQDVALRCDPISGHVSLFWYQQALGQGPEFLTYFQNEAQLDKSGLPSDRFFAERPEGSVSTLKIQRTQQEDSAVYLCASSLESERAQYFGPGTRLTVL.

This chain joins TRBV5-3 and TRBJ2-7; 11 nucleotides agree with TRBD2. TRBV5-3 falls under the ORF class, with uncertain function. The junction had 3 bases not matched to a gene; V was cut back by 0 bases and J by 1 base. This CDR3 spans 16 amino acids. The CDR3 nucleotides are TGTGCCAGAAGCTTGGGAGGGACTAGCGGATCCTACGAGCAGTACTTC. Protein: CARSLGGTSGSYEQYF.

The CDR3 loop is CASKGLATLNTGELFF. CDR3 DNA: TGTGCCAGCAAGGGACTAGCGACCTTGAACACCGGGGAGCTGTTTTTT. The V gene is TRBV27, the J gene TRBJ2-2; TRBD2 aligns across 10 bases. CDR1 and CDR2 (germline): MNHEY, SMNVEV (reference sequence). The CDR3 consists of 16 residues. Trimming cost V 7 bases and J 1 base; bases outside gene matches: 6.

The genes are TRBV10-2 and TRBJ2-7, with 9 bases lining up with TRBD1. There are 16 residues in the CDR3. V gave up 4 bases and J gave up 3 bases; unmatched junction bases: 10. The V gene's germline CDR1 is WSHSY and CDR2 SAAADI. CDR3: CASSVSGTGNFYEQYF. The CDR3 bases are TGCGCCAGCAGTGTCTCCGGGACAGGGAATTTCTACGAGCAGTACTTC.

The V and J genes are TRBV6-5 and TRBJ2-7, with 7 bases fitting TRBD2. Looked up from germline, CDR1 is MNHEY and CDR2 is SVGAGI. V trimming: 2 bases; J trimming: 3 bases; junction bases outside the gene matches: 10. The CDR3 loop spans 16 amino acids. CDR3 in DNA: TGTGCCAGCAGTTACCGGGAATTAGCGGGCCTCTACGAGCAGTACTTC. Its protein is CASSYRELAGLYEQYF.

The rearrangement joins TRBV29-1 to TRBJ2-3; D is ambiguous. Germline V lookup: CDR1 SQVTM, CDR2 ANQGSEA. V was shortened by 4 bases and J by 2 bases, with 13 bases between the two germline ends. The CDR3 totals 14 residues. The CDR3 protein is CSVGFRLFTDTQYF. The DNA for the CDR3 is TGCAGCGTTGGATTTCGACTGTTCACAGATACGCAGTATTTT.

The J gene is TRBJ1-3, the V gene TRBV25-1, with D possibly matching TRBD1 (6 bases). The CDR3 spans 14 residues. V lost 2 bases and J 3 bases, leaving 8 bases between the germline ends. Germline V gives CDR1 MGHDK, CDR2 SYGVNS. CDR3 sequence reads: CASSEGTFGNTIYF. CDR3 sequence (DNA): TGTGCCAGCAGTGAAGGGACATTTGGAAACACCATATATTTT.

This chain joins TRBV18 and TRBJ2-7; D possibly corresponds to TRBD2 (5 bases). Trimming left V 3 bases short and J 5 bases short, with 14 bases between. CDR1 KGHSH and CDR2 LQKENI come from the germline V gene. This CDR3 contains 14 residues. The CDR3 is CASSPSGLKNEQYF. CDR3 DNA sequence: TGTGCCAGCTCACCTTCAGGACTCAAGAACGAGCAGTACTTC.

This clone was observed a few times. The chain employs TRBV18 and TRBJ1-2, with 8 positions matching TRBD1. The CDR3 sequence is 16 residues long. Per germline, CDR1 KGHSH and CDR2 LQKENI. The ends lost 3 bases at V and 5 bases at J; junction bases unmatched: 11. CDR3 in amino acids: CASSPEAAQGAYGYTF. The CDR3 nucleotides read TGTGCCAGCTCACCCGAAGCTGCCCAGGGGGCATATGGCTACACCTTC.

There are a few counts of this clone. The rearrangement uses TRBV28 and TRBJ1-1; D remains ambiguous. Deletions cut 7 bases from V and 4 bases from J, with 10 bases between. This CDR3 spans 12 amino acids. CDR1 and CDR2 (germline): MDHEN, SYDVKM. CDR3 DNA: TGTGCCAGCATGGAGCAGACCACTGAAGCTTTCTTT. Translation gives CASMEQTTEAFF.

Points on this clone: The same CDR3 is also encoded by other DNA sequences in this sample. Written as DNA, the CDR3 is TGCGCCAGCAGCCTAACAGGGAACTATGGCTACACCTTC. It yields the protein CASSLTGNYGYTF. The V gene is TRBV4-1, the J gene TRBJ1-2, with D possibly being TRBD1 (6 bases). CDR1 and CDR2 (germline): MGHRA, YSYEKL. The V end lost 4 bases, the J end lost 2 bases, and 8 bases lay between the germline ends. The CDR3 spans 13 residues.

This clone has just a few counts. J is TRBJ1-3 and V is TRBV4-3; TRBD1 might be the D (5 bases). Trimming shortened V by 5 bases and J by 3 bases, and 11 bases separated the two germline ends. The CDR3 has 14 amino acids. The germline V gene encodes CDR1 LGHNA and CDR2 YSLEER. The CDR3 protein is CASSSGKGGNTIYF. CDR3 in DNA: TGCGCCAGCAGCTCAGGGAAAGGTGGAAACACCATATATTTT.

A word on this clone: This likely came from a read error, as a far larger clone is one base away. The identical CDR3 is also encoded by other nucleotide sequences in the sample. CDR3 bases: TGCAGCGGGGGGAGCGGCAAAAACATTCAGTACTTC. Translated: CSGGSGKNIQYF. The V call is TRBV29-1, the J call TRBJ2-4; D is tentatively TRBD1 or TRBD2 (5 bases each). This CDR3 is 12 amino acids long. Germline V gene lookup returns CDR1 SQVTM and CDR2 ANQGSEA. Trimming removed 7 bases from V and 3 bases from J, with 10 bases in between.

This clone was counted between two and nine times. The V gene is TRBV7-2, the J gene TRBJ1-1; D is perhaps TRBD1 (6 bases). The CDR3 runs 15 residues. The germline V and J ends were trimmed by 4 bases and 1 base, with 13 bases remaining between them. The germline gives CDR1 SGHTA, CDR2 FQGNSA. This CDR3 is CASSWAGQKNTEAFF. DNA of the CDR3: TGTGCCAGCAGCTGGGCAGGACAGAAGAACACTGAAGCTTTCTTT.

The gene calls are TRBV4-1 and TRBJ1-3; D gene uncertain. The CDR3 is made up of 14 amino acids. Trimming pared 0 bases from V and 4 bases from J, leaving 7 bases between. Germline V gene sequence: CDR1 MGHRA, CDR2 YSYEKL. The chain's CDR3 is CASSQDERGNTIYF. The CDR3 nucleotides are TGCGCCAGCAGCCAAGATGAGCGAGGAAACACCATATATTTT.

The genes are TRBV5-8 and TRBJ2-6; 7 bases agree with TRBD2. CDR1 is SGHTS, CDR2 YDEGEE, per germline. Unmatched junction bases numbered 9, after V lost 3 bases and J lost 0 bases. The CDR3 spans 18 residues. As DNA, the CDR3 is TGTGCCAGCAGCTCCCATACGCGGGGGATCTCTGGGGCCAACGTCCTGACTTTC. Translating gives CASSSHTRGISGANVLTF.

This clone was seen a few times. The V call is TRBV28, the J call TRBJ2-1, with D possibly being TRBD2 (6 bases). The V and J ends lost 5 bases and 10 bases respectively, with 12 bases between them. This CDR3 is 12 amino acids long. CDR1 and CDR2 (germline): MDHEN, SYDVKM. This chain's CDR3 is CASSPPRGEQFF. The CDR3 bases are TGTGCCAGCAGTCCCCCCCGGGGGGAGCAGTTCTTC.

The chain employs TRBV30 and TRBJ2-5, with D maybe TRBD2 (5 bases). This CDR3 contains 15 residues. From germline, CDR1 is GTSNPN and CDR2 SVGIG (reference sequence). V was trimmed by 3 bases and J by 1 base, leaving 15 bases between them. The CDR3 loop is CAWSSYRRAQETQYF. The CDR3 bases are TGTGCCTGGAGCTCTTATCGGCGGGCCCAAGAGACCCAGTACTTC.

The chain couples TRBV13 to TRBJ2-7; D might be TRBD1 or TRBD2, each matching 5 bases. V was trimmed by 1 base and J by 7 bases, leaving 14 bases between them. The CDR3 is 14 residues long. Germline V CDR1 and CDR2: PRHDT, FYEKMQ (reference sequence). The CDR3 sequence: CASSLVSGAEEQYF. CDR3 in DNA: TGTGCCAGCAGCTTAGTATCCGGGGCGGAGGAGCAGTACTTC. The complete variable domain, with remaining parts taken from reference TRBV13 and TRBJ2-7, reads AAGVIQSPRHLIKEKRETATLKCYPIPRHDTVYWYQQGPGQDPQFLISFYEKMQSDKGSIPDRFSAQQFSDYHSELNMSSLELGDSALYFCASSLVSGAEEQYFGPGTRLTVT.

The V and J genes are TRBV7-2 and TRBJ2-1, with TRBD2 identical over 9 bases. CDR3 length: 17 residues. CDR1 is SGHTA and CDR2 is FQGNSA in the germline V gene. V shed 0 bases, J shed 2 bases, and the junction held 5 bases outside the gene matches. CDR3 loop: CASSLAGSGSPYNEQFF. The CDR3 DNA follows: TGTGCCAGCAGCTTAGCTGGTAGCGGGAGCCCCTACAATGAGCAGTTCTTC.

This sequence joins TRBV7-8 and TRBJ2-1; TRBD2 matches 9 bases. The CDR3 has 17 amino acids. The J segment lost 2 bases and the V segment lost 0 bases, leaving 5 bases of the junction unmatched. Germline CDR1 reads SGHVS; CDR2 reads FQNEAQ. The CDR3 is CASSLARLAVTYNEQFF. DNA for the CDR3: TGTGCCAGCAGCTTAGCCCGACTAGCGGTCACCTACAATGAGCAGTTCTTC.

The chain recombines TRBV7-8 with TRBJ2-5; D might be TRBD1 (6 bases). Germline CDR1 reads SGHVS; CDR2 reads FQNEAQ. This CDR3 is 13 amino acids long. With 6 bases removed from V and 3 bases from J, the gap between germline ends came to 11 bases. CDR3 nucleotide sequence: TGTGCCAGCAGGAAAACAGGGAAAGAGACCCAGTACTTC. Residues: CASRKTGKETQYF.